This T cell receptor beta chain was recorded in a study of cytomegalovirus exposure and HLA in healthy donors. Germline CDR1 is GTSNPN and CDR2 is SVGIG (reference sequence). CDR3 length: 15 amino acids. The J segment lost 6 bases and the V segment lost 2 bases, leaving 11 bases of the junction unmatched. Both 60 Vbeta primers and 13 Jbeta primers went into the PCR. Produced via immunoSEQ multiplex PCR; TCRdb's table is partial and in-frame only. Here the sample table reports about 88,000 clones. With respect to this clone: Its cognate antigen is unknown.

Whole-study findings and limits: About 87% or about 30% of the time was how often most TCR beta V segments were productive, according to an earlier analysis. The authors excluded some V segments, including TRBV6-2 and TRBV6-3, as indistinguishable. A later analysis found common viral pathogens apparently linked to several of the most significant clusters.

The TCR was taken from a girl aged 5 to 17 in good health and CMV-seropositive. The source material was PBMCs. This chain connects TRBV30 to TRBJ1-2; 8 bases map to TRBD1. CDR3 amino acids: CAWSLGRGQLHGYTF. The CDR3 coding sequence is TGTGCCTGGAGTCTAGGCAGGGGGCAGCTCCATGGCTACACCTTC.